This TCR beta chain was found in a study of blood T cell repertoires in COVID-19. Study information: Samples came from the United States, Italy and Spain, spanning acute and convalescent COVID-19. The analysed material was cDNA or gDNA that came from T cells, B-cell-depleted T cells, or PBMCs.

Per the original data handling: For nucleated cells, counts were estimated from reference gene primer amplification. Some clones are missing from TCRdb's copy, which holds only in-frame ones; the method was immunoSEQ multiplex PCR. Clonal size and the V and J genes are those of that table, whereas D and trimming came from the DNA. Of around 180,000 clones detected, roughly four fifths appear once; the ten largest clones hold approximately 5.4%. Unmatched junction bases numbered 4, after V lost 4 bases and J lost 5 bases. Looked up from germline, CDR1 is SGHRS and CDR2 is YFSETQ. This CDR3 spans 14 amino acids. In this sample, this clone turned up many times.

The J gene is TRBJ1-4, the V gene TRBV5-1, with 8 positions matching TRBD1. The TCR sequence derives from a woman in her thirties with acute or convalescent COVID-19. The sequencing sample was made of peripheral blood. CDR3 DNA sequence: TGCGCCAGCAGCCAGACAGGGGTGAATGAAAAACTGTTTTTT. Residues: CASSQTGVNEKLFF.